This T cell receptor beta chain was captured by sequencing in a study of cytomegalovirus exposure and HLA in healthy donors. Study results and caveats: CMV antigen specificity of a few CMV-associated chains was confirmed in vitro. Prediction of most subjects' HLA-A and HLA-B alleles by TCR beta sequences was reportedly accurate.

Of note for this clone: Its antigen is currently unknown.

The V segment lost 0 bases and the J segment 3 bases; nucleotides outside the gene matches: 2. The CDR3 has 15 amino acids. The germline CDR1 and CDR2 sequences are LNHNV and YYDKDF (reference sequence). Primers: 60 Vbeta forward and 13 Jbeta reverse. This table comes from immunoSEQ multiplex PCR, and its TCRdb copy is limited to in-frame clones, with some not included. The data hold around 150,000 clones, with approximately 71% observed a single time. The chain is built from TRBV15 and TRBJ2-1; 7 nucleotides line up with TRBD2. Sequences were obtained from PBMCs. The sequence derives from a man between 18 and 35 years old in good health and CMV-seropositive. CDR3 sequence reads: CATSRDGGVYNEQFF. Here the CDR3 DNA reads TGTGCCACCAGCAGAGATGGGGGGGTCTACAATGAGCAGTTCTTC.